Shown below are 27 T cell receptor beta chains from a single sample sequenced in a study of blood T cell repertoires in COVID-19. Only in-frame clones appear in the TCRdb table, and some are missing; sequencing was by immunoSEQ multiplex PCR. The data hold a few hundred thousand clones, with nearly 90% observed a single time. The sequenced sample consisted of PBMCs or T cells enriched from blood (not recorded which). These receptors were taken from a woman younger than 30 with acute COVID-19.

The chain links TRBV7-9 to TRBJ1-2; 10 nucleotides agree with TRBD1. The CDR3 has 15 residues. Germline V gene data show CDR1 as SEHNR and CDR2 as FQNEAQ (reference sequence). Trimming took 5 bases from V and 5 from J; bases not matched to a gene: 8. DNA of the CDR3: TGTGCCAGCAGCCCCGACAGGGGGCAAGGATATGGCTACACCTTC. It encodes CASSPDRGQGYGYTF.

The rearrangement uses TRBV30 and TRBJ2-7; 14 bases align to TRBD2. Trimming at V came to 4 bases and at J to 5 bases, leaving 7 bases not matched to a gene. The CDR3 runs 15 residues. Germline CDR1 and CDR2: GTSNPN and SVGIG (reference sequence). The CDR3 nucleotides read TGTGCCTGGAACCGTCTGGGACTAGCGGGAGACGAGCAGTACTTC. It yields the protein CAWNRLGLAGDEQYF.

The rearrangement uses TRBV15 and TRBJ1-2, with 8 bases identical to TRBD1. CDR3 length equals 14 residues. With V trimmed by 5 bases and J by 6 bases, 8 bases remained unmatched. The V gene's germline CDR1 is LNHNV and CDR2 YYDKDF (reference sequence). As DNA, the CDR3 is TGTGCCACCAGCGGACAGGGTCGAGGGAATGGCTACACCTTC. As protein: CATSGQGRGNGYTF.

The chain is built from TRBV24-1 and TRBJ2-2; 8 nucleotides match TRBD1. Unmatched junction bases numbered 6, after V lost 0 bases and J lost 1 base. From germline, CDR1 is KGHDR and CDR2 SFDVKD. The CDR3 sequence is 18 residues long. DNA for the CDR3: TGTGCCACCAGTGATTTGAGGCAGGGGGCAAGGAACACCGGGGAGCTGTTTTTT. Amino acid sequence: CATSDLRQGARNTGELFF.

The V call is TRBV10-3, the J call TRBJ2-7; 7 nucleotides line up with TRBD2. CDR1 is ENHRY and CDR2 is SYGVKD in the germline V gene. The V segment lost 10 bases and the J segment 4 bases; nucleotides outside the gene matches: 13. The CDR3 consists of 14 residues. The chain's CDR3 is CATGRSGGFYEQYF. The CDR3 nucleotides are TGTGCCACAGGACGGTCCGGGGGGTTTTACGAGCAGTACTTC.

The chain employs TRBV23-1 and TRBJ1-3; D not certain. TRBV23-1 falls under the ORF class, with uncertain function. V was trimmed by 0 bases and J by 4 bases, leaving 4 bases between them. The CDR3 is made up of 13 amino acids. The chain's CDR3 is CASSQSSGNTIYF. DNA of the CDR3: TGCGCCAGCAGTCAATCCTCCGGAAACACCATATATTTT.

The rearrangement joins TRBV3-1 (or the pseudogene TRBV3-2) to TRBJ2-3, with a weak D call TRBD1 (5 bases). Trimming pared 0 bases from V and 5 bases from J, leaving 21 bases between. Germline values: CDR1 LGHDT, CDR2 YNNKEL (reference sequence). The CDR3 covers 18 residues. This CDR3 is CASSQESVAGPTGDTQYF. In nucleotides, the CDR3 is TGTGCCAGCAGCCAAGAAAGTGTAGCAGGTCCCACAGGAGATACGCAGTATTTT.

DNA for the CDR3: TGTGCCACCAGTGGTCTCCGGGACACCTTCGCTGAGCAGTTCTTC. This gives the protein CATSGLRDTFAEQFF. This chain joins TRBV24-1 and TRBJ2-1, with D maybe TRBD1 (6 bases). V gave up 5 bases and J gave up 9 bases, with 19 bases separating them. Germline V CDR1 and CDR2: KGHDR, SFDVKD. The CDR3 extends over 15 amino acids.

This clone came up a few times. The chain employs TRBV2 and TRBJ1-2; no reliable D call. The CDR3 sequence is 14 residues long. Trimming shortened V by 6 bases and J by 3 bases, and 14 bases separated the two germline ends. CDR1 and CDR2 (germline): SNHLY, FYNNEI. CDR3 sequence reads: CASSGRETDYGYTF. The CDR3 nucleotides are TGTGCCAGCAGCGGGAGGGAAACAGACTATGGCTACACCTTC.

The chain joins TRBV10-3 to TRBJ1-2, with D tentatively TRBD1 (5 bases). This CDR3 has 13 amino acids. Germline V gene lookup returns CDR1 ENHRY and CDR2 SYGVKD. Trimming removed 3 bases at V and 7 bases at J, with 12 bases between. The CDR3 reads CAISDPREGGYTF. For the CDR3, the DNA is TGTGCCATCAGTGACCCCAGGGAGGGTGGCTACACCTTC.

This chain links TRBV4-1 with TRBJ1-1; possibly TRBD1 for D (6 bases). The CDR3 length is 15 residues. V gave up 4 bases and J gave up 3 bases, with 15 bases separating them. The germline CDR1 and CDR2 sequences are MGHRA and YSYEKL. The CDR3 sequence is CASSLTGGGYTEAFF. CDR3 DNA: TGCGCCAGCAGCCTTACGGGGGGGGGCTACACTGAAGCTTTCTTT.

This chain joins TRBV12-3 or TRBV12-4 and TRBJ2-3; TRBD2 matches at 11 bases. The CDR3 has 13 amino acids. The J segment lost 9 bases and the V segment lost 6 bases, leaving 5 bases of the junction unmatched. Here the CDR3 DNA reads TGTGCCAGCAGGAGTCTAGCGGGAGGAACGCAGTATTTT. It specifies CASRSLAGGTQYF.

V is TRBV25-1 and J is TRBJ1-1, with a tentative D call TRBD1 (5 bases). The CDR3 is made up of 13 amino acids. CDR1 is MGHDK, CDR2 SYGVNS, per germline. V gave up 6 bases and J gave up 9 bases, with 17 bases separating them. The CDR3 loop reads CASSLGGSSKAFF. CDR3 in DNA: TGTGCCAGCAGCCTCGGGGGGTCCAGTAAAGCTTTCTTT.

About this clone itself: Other DNA sequences in this specimen translate into the identical CDR3. The J gene is TRBJ1-5, the V gene TRBV18, with 9 bases that match TRBD1. This CDR3 region has 14 residues. J lost 4 bases, V lost 3 bases, and 1 base had no gene match. The V gene's germline CDR1 is KGHSH and CDR2 LQKENI. The chain's CDR3 is CASSPGQGNQPQHF. The CDR3 bases are TGTGCCAGCTCACCGGGACAGGGTAATCAGCCCCAGCATTTT.

The V call is TRBV29-1, the J call TRBJ1-5; 7 positions match TRBD1. V was clipped by 6 bases and J by 4 bases; unmatched bases: 6. The CDR3 consists of 13 residues. Germline CDR1 SQVTM, CDR2 ANQGSEA. The CDR3 DNA is TGCAGCGTGGGACAGACGATAAATCAGCCCCAGCATTTT. It translates to CSVGQTINQPQHF.

The CDR3 DNA reads TGCGCCAGCAGTGAGTCGACCGGGATCCGGGCCCTCAATCAGCCCCAGCATTTT. Translation gives CASSESTGIRALNQPQHF. The V call is TRBV10-2, the J call TRBJ1-5; D is uncertain. V dropped 0 bases and J dropped 3 bases, with 18 bases sitting between them. From germline, CDR1 is WSHSY and CDR2 SAAADI. The CDR3 has 18 amino acids.

There are a few counts of this clone. The chain links TRBV28 to TRBJ2-3, with 10 bases aligning to TRBD2. CDR1 and CDR2 (germline): MDHEN, SYDVKM. The CDR3 runs 13 residues. With V trimmed by 7 bases and J by 6 bases, 4 bases remained unmatched. The CDR3 protein is CASKREGGDTQYF. CDR3 nucleotides: TGTGCCAGCAAGCGGGAGGGAGGGGATACGCAGTATTTT.

The rearrangement joins TRBV28 to TRBJ1-2, with 8 bases matching TRBD1. The CDR3 spans 14 residues. The V gene's germline CDR1 is MDHEN and CDR2 SYDVKM. V shed 5 bases, J shed 3 bases, and the junction held 5 bases outside the gene matches. The CDR3 sequence: CASSGAGGDYGYTF. CDR3 nucleotides: TGTGCCAGCAGTGGGGCAGGGGGCGACTATGGCTACACCTTC.

V gene TRBV28 combines with J gene TRBJ1-6; unclear D gene. Trimming removed 2 bases at V and 10 bases at J, with 18 bases between. The CDR3 spans 16 residues. Germline V gene sequence: CDR1 MDHEN, CDR2 SYDVKM. The CDR3 region is CASSLKGLAGRSPLHF. CDR3 bases: TGTGCCAGCAGTTTAAAAGGCCTTGCGGGCCGGTCACCCCTCCACTTT.

The rearrangement uses TRBV28 and TRBJ2-7; TRBD1 agrees at 10 bases. The CDR3 contains 15 residues. Germline-derived CDR1 and CDR2 are MDHEN and SYDVKM. V lost 5 bases and J lost 5; bases outside the gene matches: 9. The CDR3 loop reads CASSLGTGVFNEQYF. Written as DNA, the CDR3 is TGTGCCAGCAGTCTCGGGACAGGGGTCTTCAACGAGCAGTACTTC.

V gene TRBV10-2 combines with J gene TRBJ1-6; D unresolved. The CDR3 contains 16 residues. V was trimmed by 0 bases and J by 4 bases, leaving 10 bases between them. The V gene's germline CDR1 is WSHSY and CDR2 SAAADI. The CDR3 DNA sequence: TGCGCCAGCAGTGAGTCGAGCGGGGTATATAATTCACCCCTCCACTTT. Residues: CASSESSGVYNSPLHF.

V usage is TRBV7-9 and J usage is TRBJ2-1; D is perhaps TRBD2 (6 bases). Trimming removed 5 bases at V and 2 bases at J, with 13 bases between. CDR3 length equals 15 residues. Germline values: CDR1 SEHNR, CDR2 FQNEAQ (reference sequence). The CDR3: CASSQLADTYNEQFF. The CDR3, as DNA: TGTGCCAGCAGCCAACTAGCCGACACCTACAATGAGCAGTTCTTC.

V usage is TRBV3-1 (or the pseudogene TRBV3-2) and J usage is TRBJ1-2, with TRBD1 identical over 10 bases. The CDR3 contains 14 residues. After removal of 1 base from V and 7 bases from J, the junction contained 3 bases not matched to a gene. Germline loops: CDR1 LGHDT, CDR2 YNNKEL (reference sequence). The DNA of the CDR3 is TGTGCCAGCAGCCAAGGGGGACAGGGGACTGGCTACACCTTC. As protein: CASSQGGQGTGYTF.

The CDR3 region is CASSQVVTGDPRGHEQYF. The CDR3 DNA is TGCGCCAGCAGCCAAGTAGTAACCGGGGACCCCAGGGGTCACGAGCAGTACTTC. V and J are TRBV4-1 and TRBJ2-7, with a weak D call TRBD1 (6 bases). Germline V gene lookup returns CDR1 MGHRA and CDR2 YSYEKL. Trimming took off 1 base at V and 5 bases at J, with 24 bases between the two ends. The CDR3 is 18 residues long.

This chain joins TRBV7-2 and TRBJ1-2, with TRBD1 matching 10 bases. Germline lookup yields CDR1 SGHTA and CDR2 FQGNSA. V dropped 8 bases and J dropped 7; count of bases not matched to a gene: 19. This CDR3 comprises 17 residues. The CDR3 is CASEPLIGDRGFSGYTF. The DNA for the CDR3 is TGTGCCAGCGAGCCTCTTATCGGGGACAGGGGTTTCAGTGGCTACACCTTC. Full variable domain (outside the CDR3, taken from reference TRBV7-2 and TRBJ1-2): GAGVSQSPSNKVTEKGKDVELRCDPISGHTALYWYRQSLGQGLEFLIYFQGNSAPDKSGLPSDRFSAERTGGSVSTLTIQRTQQEDSAVYLCASEPLIGDRGFSGYTFGSGTRLTVV.

CDR3 sequence: CASSRQGEGSGNTIYF. The CDR3 DNA is TGTGCCAGTAGTCGACAGGGAGAAGGCTCTGGAAACACCATATATTTT. The rearrangement links TRBV19 to TRBJ1-3, with 7 bases matching TRBD1. The CDR3 has 16 residues. Germline-derived CDR1 and CDR2 are LNHDA and SQIVND (reference sequence). The junction had 7 bases not matched to a gene; V was cut back by 5 bases and J by 0 bases.

The chain is built from TRBV10-3 and TRBJ1-2; 12 bases are a match to TRBD1. CDR3 length: 14 residues. J was trimmed by 6 bases and V by 10 bases; bases with no gene match: 9. CDR1 and CDR2 from the germline V gene are ENHRY and SYGVKD. The CDR3 DNA reads TGTGCCACCACCGGGACAGGGGGCGCGAATGGCTACACCTTC. This translates into CATTGTGGANGYTF.